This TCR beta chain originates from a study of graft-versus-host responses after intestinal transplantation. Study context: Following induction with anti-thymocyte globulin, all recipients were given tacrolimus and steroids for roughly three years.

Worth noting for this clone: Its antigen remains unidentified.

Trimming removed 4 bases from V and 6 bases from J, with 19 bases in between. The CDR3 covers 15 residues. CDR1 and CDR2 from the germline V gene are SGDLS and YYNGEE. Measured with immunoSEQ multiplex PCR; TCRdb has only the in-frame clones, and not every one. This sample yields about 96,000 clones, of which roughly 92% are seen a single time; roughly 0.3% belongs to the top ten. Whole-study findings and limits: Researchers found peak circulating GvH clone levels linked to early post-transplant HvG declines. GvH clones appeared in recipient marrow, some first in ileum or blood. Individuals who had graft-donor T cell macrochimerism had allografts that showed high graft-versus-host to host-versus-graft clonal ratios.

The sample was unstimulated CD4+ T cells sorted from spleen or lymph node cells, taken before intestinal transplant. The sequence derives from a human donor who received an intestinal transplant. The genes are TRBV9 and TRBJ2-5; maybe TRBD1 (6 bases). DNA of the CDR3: TGTGCCAGCAGCTCAATAGGACAGTCCGGGAAGACCCAGTACTTC. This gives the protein CASSSIGQSGKTQYF.